This TCR beta chain was retrieved from a study of T-cell memory formation after mild COVID-19. Study-level results: Pre-infection memory contained some responding clones, which suggested that cross-reactive memory had joined. Most CD4+ clones that shrank were in CM and EM, while CD8+ ones turned up in EMRA.

TCRdb re-derived calls from the 5' RACE reads in MiXCR, one entry per CDR3 protein. The sample includes roughly 600,000 distinct CDR3 sequences, around 17% of them seen just once. Of note for this clonotype: Its antigen is as yet unknown.

Specimen: PBMCs or a T cell subset sorted from them (not recorded which). The sequence came from an adult woman who had mild COVID-19 (a few samples of this study predate the infection). Cell type and time point are not known.

As DNA, the CDR3 is TGCAGTGCTCACTCAGGTGCGGGGAGCATTAATACGCAGTATTTT. Protein product: CSAHSGAGSINTQYF. The chain is built from TRBV20-1 and TRBJ2-3, with D maybe TRBD2 (6 bases). From germline, CDR1 is DFQATT and CDR2 SNEGSKA (reference sequence). This CDR3 has 15 amino acids. V lost 5 bases, J lost 7 bases, and 22 bases lay in between.